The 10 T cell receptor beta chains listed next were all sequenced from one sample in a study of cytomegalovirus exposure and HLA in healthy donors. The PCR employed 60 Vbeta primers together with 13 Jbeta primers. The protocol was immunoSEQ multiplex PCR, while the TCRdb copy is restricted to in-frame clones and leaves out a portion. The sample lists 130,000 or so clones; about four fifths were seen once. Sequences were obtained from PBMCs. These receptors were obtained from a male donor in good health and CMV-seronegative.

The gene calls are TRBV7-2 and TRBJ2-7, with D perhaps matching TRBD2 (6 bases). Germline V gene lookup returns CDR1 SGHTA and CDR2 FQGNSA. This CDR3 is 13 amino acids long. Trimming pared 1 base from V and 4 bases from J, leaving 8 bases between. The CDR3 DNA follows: TGTGCCAGCAGCTTAGAGGCGGGGTACGAGCAGTACTTC. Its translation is CASSLEAGYEQYF.

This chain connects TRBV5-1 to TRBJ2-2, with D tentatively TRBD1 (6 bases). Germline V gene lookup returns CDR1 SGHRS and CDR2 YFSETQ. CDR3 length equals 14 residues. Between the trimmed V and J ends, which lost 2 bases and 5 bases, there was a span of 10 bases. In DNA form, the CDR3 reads TGCGCCAGCAGCTTTGCAGGGGATACCGGGGAGCTGTTTTTT. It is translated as CASSFAGDTGELFF.

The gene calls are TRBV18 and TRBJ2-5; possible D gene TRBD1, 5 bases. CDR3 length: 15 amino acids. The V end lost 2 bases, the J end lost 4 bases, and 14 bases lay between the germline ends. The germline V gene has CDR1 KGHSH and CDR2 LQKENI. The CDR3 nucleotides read TGTGCCAGCTCACCAGATTTAGGGGTGCGAGAGACCCAGTACTTC. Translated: CASSPDLGVRETQYF. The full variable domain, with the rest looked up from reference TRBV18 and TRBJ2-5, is NAGVMQNPRHLVRRRGQEARLRCSPMKGHSHVYWYRQLPEEGLKFMVYLQKENIIDESGMPKERFSAEFPKEGPSILRIQQVVRGDSAAYFCASSPDLGVRETQYFGPGTRLLVL.

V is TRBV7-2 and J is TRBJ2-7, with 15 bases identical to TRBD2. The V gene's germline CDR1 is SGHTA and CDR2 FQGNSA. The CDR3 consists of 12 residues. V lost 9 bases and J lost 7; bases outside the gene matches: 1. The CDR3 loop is CASGLAGGEQYF. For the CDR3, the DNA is TGTGCCAGTGGACTAGCGGGGGGGGAGCAGTACTTC.

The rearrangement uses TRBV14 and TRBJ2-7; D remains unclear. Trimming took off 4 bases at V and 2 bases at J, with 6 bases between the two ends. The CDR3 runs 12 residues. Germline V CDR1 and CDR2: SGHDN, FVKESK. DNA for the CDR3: TGTGCCAGCAGCCCAGGCCCCTACGAGCAGTACTTC. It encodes CASSPGPYEQYF.

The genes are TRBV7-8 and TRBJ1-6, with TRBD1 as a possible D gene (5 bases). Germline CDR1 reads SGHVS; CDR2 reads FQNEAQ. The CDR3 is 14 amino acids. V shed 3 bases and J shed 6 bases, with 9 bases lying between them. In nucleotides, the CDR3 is TGTGCCAGCAGCTTGCAGGGAGGTAATTCACCCCTCCACTTT. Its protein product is CASSLQGGNSPLHF.

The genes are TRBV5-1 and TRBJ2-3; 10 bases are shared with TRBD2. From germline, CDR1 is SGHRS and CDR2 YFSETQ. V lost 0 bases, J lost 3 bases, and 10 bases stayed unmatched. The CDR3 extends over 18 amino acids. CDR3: CASSLGGQLAGPTDTQYF. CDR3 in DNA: TGCGCCAGCAGCTTGGGGGGTCAACTAGCGGGGCCTACAGATACGCAGTATTTT.

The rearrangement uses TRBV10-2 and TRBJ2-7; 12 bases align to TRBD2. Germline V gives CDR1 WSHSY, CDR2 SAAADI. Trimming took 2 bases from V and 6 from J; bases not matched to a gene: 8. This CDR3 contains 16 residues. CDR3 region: CASSEVPSGGAREQYF. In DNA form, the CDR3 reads TGCGCCAGCAGTGAGGTGCCTAGCGGGGGGGCTCGCGAGCAGTACTTC.

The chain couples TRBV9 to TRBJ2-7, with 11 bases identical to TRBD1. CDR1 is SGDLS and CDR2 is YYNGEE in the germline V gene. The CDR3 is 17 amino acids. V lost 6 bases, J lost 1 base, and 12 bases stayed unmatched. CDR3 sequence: CASTLGPGTGGSYEQYF. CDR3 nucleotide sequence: TGTGCCAGCACCCTCGGCCCAGGGACAGGGGGATCCTACGAGCAGTACTTC.

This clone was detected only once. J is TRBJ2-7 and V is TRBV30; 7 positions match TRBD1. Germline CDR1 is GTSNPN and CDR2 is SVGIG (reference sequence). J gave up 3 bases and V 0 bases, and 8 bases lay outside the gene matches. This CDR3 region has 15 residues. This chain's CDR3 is CAWSVPQGENYEQYF. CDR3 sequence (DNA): TGTGCCTGGAGTGTACCCCAGGGGGAAAACTACGAGCAGTACTTC.